These 13 T cell receptor beta chains came from one sample sequenced in a study of CD8+CD57+ T cells in acquired aplastic anemia. Patients selected for sequencing had displayed CD8+CD57+ cell expansion by flow cytometry. Profiles of TCR beta VDJ and CDR3 were generated from a genomic DNA template. TCRdb processed the reads anew with MiXCR; each CDR3 protein has one entry. The table has about 120,000 distinct CDR3 sequences, 45% to 60% seen once. The sequencing input was sorted CD4+, CD8+, or CD8+CD57+ T cells (not recorded which) from PBMCs. Receptor source: a human donor with aplastic anemia.

The chain is built from TRBV29-1 and TRBJ1-5; D is possibly TRBD1 (5 bases). Germline lookup yields CDR1 SQVTM and CDR2 ANQGSEA. The V end was cut by 6 bases, the J end by 1 base, with 13 bases between. This CDR3 has 14 amino acids. CDR3 region: CSVAPGQSNQPQHF. Written as DNA, the CDR3 is TGCAGCGTAGCTCCGGGGCAGAGCAATCAGCCCCAGCATTTT.

Concerning this clonotype: With a much larger clone just one base away, this may be a read error. J is TRBJ1-4 and V is TRBV7-9, with D perhaps TRBD1 (6 bases). V dropped 5 bases and J dropped 8 bases, with 15 bases sitting between them. Germline V CDR1 and CDR2: SEHNR, FQNEAQ (reference sequence). The CDR3 is 14 amino acids. CDR3 sequence reads: CASSHGGGGEKLFF. The CDR3 DNA follows: TGTGCCAGCAGCCACGGGGGAGGGGGAGAAAAACTGTTTTTT.

The chain joins TRBV19 to TRBJ1-5; TRBD1 is a possible D gene (6 bases). From germline, CDR1 is LNHDA and CDR2 SQIVND (reference sequence). Trimming took 3 bases from V and 2 from J, leaving 17 bases between them. This CDR3 is 17 amino acids long. The CDR3 sequence: CASSIDRTSLGNQPQHF. The CDR3 DNA follows: TGTGCCAGTAGTATTGACAGGACGTCGTTGGGCAATCAGCCCCAGCATTTT.

V usage is TRBV10-3 and J usage is TRBJ2-1; D possibly matches TRBD1 or TRBD2 (6 bases each). This CDR3 is 12 amino acids long. The germline V gene has CDR1 ENHRY and CDR2 SYGVKD. The V end lost 8 bases, the J end lost 6 bases, and 11 bases lay between the germline ends. CDR3 residues: CAIGGGGNEQFF. CDR3 nucleotides: TGTGCCATCGGTGGAGGGGGCAATGAGCAGTTCTTC.

This clonotype has ten or more counts. The gene calls are TRBV7-9 and TRBJ1-2, with 9 nucleotides matching TRBD1. V was clipped by 1 base and J by 5 bases; unmatched bases: 5. The CDR3 contains 15 residues. Germline V gene data show CDR1 as SEHNR and CDR2 as FQNEAQ (reference sequence). The CDR3 is CASSLVSGTGYGYTF. The DNA of the CDR3 is TGTGCCAGCAGCTTAGTCTCCGGGACAGGGTATGGCTACACCTTC.

This clonotype has only one observation. The CDR3 nucleotides read TGTGCCAGCAGCGATAACAGGGGTAGCTCCTATAATTCACCCCTCCACTTT. As protein: CASSDNRGSSYNSPLHF. V usage is TRBV4-2 and J usage is TRBJ1-6; TRBD1 agrees at 7 bases. This CDR3 region has 17 residues. V was clipped by 5 bases and J by 0 bases; unmatched bases: 7. Germline CDR1 LGHNA, CDR2 YNFKEQ.

This chain connects TRBV25-1 to TRBJ1-1; TRBD1 aligns across 8 bases. Germline-derived CDR1 and CDR2 are MGHDK and SYGVNS. The CDR3 is 14 amino acids. With V trimmed by 5 bases and J by 3 bases, 5 bases remained unmatched. The CDR3 protein is CASSRQGSDTEAFF. In nucleotides, the CDR3 is TGTGCCAGCAGTAGACAGGGGTCGGACACTGAAGCTTTCTTT.

This rearrangement joins TRBV20-1 to TRBJ1-1, with D perhaps matching TRBD1 (6 bases). Trimming took off 5 bases at V and 1 base at J, with 8 bases between the two ends. Germline lookup yields CDR1 DFQATT and CDR2 SNEGSKA (reference sequence). CDR3 length equals 12 residues. The CDR3 DNA reads as TGCAGTGCTGGAGGGGGGAACACTGAAGCTTTCTTT. It translates to CSAGGGNTEAFF.

At least ten counts were recorded for this clonotype. V usage is TRBV6-1 and J usage is TRBJ2-7, with a possible D match to TRBD1 (5 bases). This CDR3 has 14 residues. V was shortened by 6 bases and J by 3 bases, with 15 bases between the two germline ends. CDR1 MNHNS and CDR2 SASEGT come from the germline V gene. The CDR3 region has the DNA TGTGCCAGCAGAGACGACAGCGTTAGCTACGAGCAGTACTTC. This codes for CASRDDSVSYEQYF.

This clonotype was detected only a few times. The chain employs TRBV12-3 or TRBV12-4 and TRBJ1-5; TRBD1 matches 7 bases. The CDR3 runs to 17 residues. Trimming removed 2 bases from V and 6 bases from J; junction bases left unmatched: 13. CDR3 protein: CASSLRAWGRGVQPQHF. The CDR3 DNA reads TGTGCCAGCAGTTTAAGGGCATGGGGCAGGGGGGTTCAGCCCCAGCATTTT.

This clonotype was found many times. The chain joins TRBV13 to TRBJ1-3, with D possibly TRBD1 on 6 matching bases. Germline V gene data show CDR1 as PRHDT and CDR2 as FYEKMQ (reference sequence). This CDR3 is built from 15 residues. The V and J ends lost 2 bases and 3 bases respectively, with 11 bases between them. DNA of the CDR3: TGTGCCAGCAGCTTAAGGGGGGCGGTTGGAAACACCATATATTTT. Protein product: CASSLRGAVGNTIYF.

This rearrangement joins TRBV20-1 to TRBJ1-2; perhaps TRBD1 as D (6 bases). Trimming removed 4 bases from V and 4 bases from J, with 13 bases in between. Per the germline V gene, CDR1 is DFQATT and CDR2 is SNEGSKA (reference sequence). The CDR3 sequence is 13 residues long. The CDR3 DNA reads as TGCAGTGCTACAGAGGGGGGTCTCTATGGCTACACCTTC. This translates into CSATEGGLYGYTF.

The rearrangement uses TRBV2 and TRBJ1-2; D unclear. The germline CDR1 and CDR2 sequences are SNHLY and FYNNEI. Trimming removed 3 bases from V and 7 bases from J, with 3 bases in between. This CDR3 contains 10 residues. CDR3 in amino acids: CASSDPGYTF. CDR3 in DNA: TGTGCCAGCAGTGACCCTGGCTACACCTTC.